The rows below give T cell receptor beta chains drawn from one sample of a study of identical twins. TCRdb re-called the 5' RACE reads with MiXCR, one entry per CDR3 protein. The sample lists 250,000 to 350,000 distinct CDR3 sequences; more than 8% were seen once. This sample also appeared in a second study, on yellow fever vaccine responses in identical twins.

The sequencing sample was made of CD8+ T cells sorted from blood. These receptor sequences come from a woman aged 18-29 years in good health. CDR3s include the opening cysteine and the closing phenylalanine or tryptophan. The order of the fields is D gene, J gene, V gene, clone size, CDR3 protein, CDR3 DNA. D genes are given only for firm matches. Only some rows state a clone size, as once, few, many or a class for expanded clones.

>.|TRBJ2-2|TRBV6-2/TRBV6-3|.
CASSPRGGPNTGELFF
TGTGCCAGCAGCCCTCGAGGGGGACCGAACACCGGGGAGCTGTTTTTT
>TRBD2|TRBJ2-1|TRBV7-8|many
CASSLLLAGDSYNEQFF
TGTGCCAGCAGCTTATTACTAGCGGGAGATAGTTACAATGAGCAGTTCTTC
>.|TRBJ1-3|TRBV5-6|few
CASSFRANPSGNTIYF
TGTGCCAGCAGCTTCAGGGCCAACCCCTCTGGAAACACCATATATTTT
>.|TRBJ1-4|TRBV6-1|few
CASSPRALDVLGAEKLFF
TGTGCCAGCAGTCCCCGCGCGCTTGATGTCTTAGGCGCTGAAAAACTGTTTTTT
>TRBD1|TRBJ1-1|TRBV20-1|.
CSARRDRDRGPTEAFF
TGCAGTGCTAGAAGGGATCGGGACAGGGGCCCCACTGAAGCTTTCTTT
>TRBD2|TRBJ2-5|TRBV5-5|.
CASSLRSGGGETQYF
TGTGCCAGCAGCTTGAGAAGCGGGGGCGGTGAGACCCAGTACTTC
>.|TRBJ2-1|TRBV4-3|many
CASSQETSLHEQFF
TGCGCCAGCAGCCAAGAAACTTCCCTCCATGAGCAGTTCTTC
>TRBD1|TRBJ2-7|TRBV29-1|many
CSVHTTGTYEQYF
TGCAGCGTTCATACGACAGGGACCTACGAGCAGTACTTC
>.|TRBJ2-5|TRBV7-8|many
CASSLENQETQYF
TGTGCCAGCAGCTTAGAAAACCAAGAGACCCAGTACTTC
>TRBD1|TRBJ2-7|TRBV2|.
CASIGLRDRGLKEQYF
TGTGCCAGCATTGGGCTTCGGGACAGGGGGTTGAAAGAGCAGTACTTC
>.|TRBJ2-7|TRBV29-1|many
CSVVESRPYEQYF
TGCAGCGTTGTAGAGTCCCGACCCTACGAGCAGTACTTC
>.|TRBJ2-4|TRBV5-1|many
CASSSETDDLKNIQYF
TGCGCCAGCAGCTCAGAGACAGATGATTTAAAAAACATTCAGTACTTC
>TRBD2|TRBJ2-3|TRBV23-1|.
CASSQPGTSPPDTQYF
TGCGCCAGCAGTCAACCCGGGACTAGCCCCCCAGATACGCAGTATTTT
>.|TRBJ2-3|TRBV7-9|many
CASSARGDTQYF
TGTGCCAGCAGCGCGCGTGGGGATACGCAGTATTTT
>TRBD1|TRBJ2-7|TRBV7-6|.
CASSPQQGNLYEQYF
TGTGCCAGCAGCCCACAACAGGGGAACCTCTACGAGCAGTACTTC
>TRBD2|TRBJ2-7|TRBV29-1|.
CSVARGLAGGPSYEQYF
TGCAGCGTGGCGCGGGGACTAGCGGGAGGGCCATCCTACGAGCAGTACTTC
>TRBD2|TRBJ2-1|TRBV11-2|many
CASNPGTRNYEQFF
TGTGCCAGCAACCCGGGGACTAGAAACTATGAGCAGTTCTTC
>TRBD1|TRBJ1-1|TRBV5-5|many
CASSEFRGKTEAFF
TGTGCCAGCAGCGAATTCAGGGGGAAAACTGAAGCTTTCTTT